Listed here is a single TCR beta chain. The data were obtained in a study of memory CD4+ T cells and cytomegalovirus serostatus. Study background: Of the healthy Belgian adults, 9 or 10 were CMV seropositive and more than 20 seronegative.

Trimming removed 4 bases at V and 4 bases at J, with 16 bases between. Germline values: CDR1 LNHDA, CDR2 SQIVND (reference sequence). This CDR3 has 15 residues. Single viable CD3+CD4+CD8-CD45RO+ cells were sorted as the memory CD4+ T cells. As handled by the study authors: Out-of-frame sequences were removed, leaving 2 million to 2.5 million distinct TCRbeta sequences. This table comes from immunoSEQ multiplex PCR, and its TCRdb copy is limited to in-frame clones, with some not included. V and J calls plus clone size are reproduced from that table; the DNA served to infer D and trimming. This sample has approximately 44,000 clones; 75% to 85% occur once, and the top ten carry 5% to 7%.

The specimen sequenced was memory CD4+ T cells from blood. This TCR was sampled from an adult in good health and CMV-seronegative. The chain is built from TRBV19 and TRBJ1-2; D may be TRBD1 (5 bases). CDR3 nucleotide sequence: TGTGCCAGTAGTACATCCAGGGAAAGGACCTATGGCTACACCTTC. Its protein is CASSTSRERTYGYTF. The variable domain in full, with the rest retrieved from reference TRBV19 and TRBJ1-2, is DGGITQSPKYLFRKEGQNVTLSCEQNLNHDAMYWYRQDPGQGLRLIYYSQIVNDFQKGDIAEGYSVSREKKESFPLTVTSAQKNPTAFYLCASSTSRERTYGYTFGSGTRLTVV.